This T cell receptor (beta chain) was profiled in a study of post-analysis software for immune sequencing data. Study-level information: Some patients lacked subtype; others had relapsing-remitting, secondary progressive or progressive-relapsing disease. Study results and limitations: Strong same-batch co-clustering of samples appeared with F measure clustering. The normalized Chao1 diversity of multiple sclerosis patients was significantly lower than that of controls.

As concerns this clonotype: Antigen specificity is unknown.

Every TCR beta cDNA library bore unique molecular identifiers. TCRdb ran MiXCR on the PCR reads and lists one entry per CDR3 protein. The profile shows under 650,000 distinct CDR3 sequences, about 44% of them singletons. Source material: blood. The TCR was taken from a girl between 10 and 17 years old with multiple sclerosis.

CDR3 nucleotides: TGTGCCAGCAGCTATACAGGGACTAGATCTGGCGATGAGCAGTTCTTC. Residues: CASSYTGTRSGDEQFF. The J gene is TRBJ2-1, the V gene TRBV9, with TRBD2 matching over 8 bases. After removal of 4 bases from V and 8 bases from J, the junction contained 14 bases not matched to a gene. The CDR3 totals 16 residues. Germline assignment: CDR1 SGDLS and CDR2 YYNGEE. Full variable domain (rest looked up from reference TRBV9 and TRBJ2-1): DSGVTQTPKHLITATGQRVTLRCSPRSGDLSVYWYQQSLDQGLQFLIQYYNGEERAKGNILERFSAQQFPDLHSELNLSSLELGDSALYFCASSYTGTRSGDEQFFGPGTRLTVL.